These T cell receptor beta chains were read from a single sample in a study of blood T cells in healthy people across ages. Using its own MiXCR run on the 5' RACE reads, TCRdb lists one record per CDR3 protein. The sample lists around 800,000 distinct CDR3 sequences; around half were seen once. Sequencing input: blood. These receptors were taken from a man aged 80 or over in good health. Each CDR3 is given with its conserved first and last residue. A D gene is named only where the DNA matches it firmly. Only part of the rows carry a size: once, few, many, or a class if the clone is expanded.

clone size	D gene	CDR3 length	J gene	V gene	CDR3 DNA	CDR3 protein
.	TRBD2	14	TRBJ2-7	TRBV5-6	TGTGCCAGCAGCTTAGCGGGAGGGGTCAATGAGCAGTACTTC	CASSLAGGVNEQYF
.	.	16	TRBJ2-3	TRBV9	TGTGCCAGCAGCGTAGATGGGCAATCTAGCACAGATACGCAGTATTTT	CASSVDGQSSTDTQYF
few	TRBD2	16	TRBJ2-7	TRBV27	TGTGCCAGCGGCCTTGATTTAGCGGGAGTCCCCTACGAGCAGTACTTC	CASGLDLAGVPYEQYF
.	TRBD1	14	TRBJ2-7	TRBV27	TGTGCCAGCAGTCCCGGGACAGGGCGGGTCGAGCAGTACTTC	CASSPGTGRVEQYF
many	TRBD1	17	TRBJ2-4	TRBV7-9	TGTGCCAGCAGAGGGACAGGGAACCCTAGGGCCAAAAACATTCAGTACTTC	CASRGTGNPRAKNIQYF
.	TRBD2	14	TRBJ2-3	TRBV12-3/TRBV12-4	TGTGCCAGCAGTTTAAGGGTCACGGGAGGTGCGCAGTATTTT	CASSLRVTGGAQYF
few	.	19	TRBJ2-1	TRBV7-9	TGTGCCAGCAGCCCCTTGGGGCTAGCGCCGACCGTGGGGGCGAATGAGCAGTTCTTC	CASSPLGLAPTVGANEQFF
.	.	15	TRBJ1-5	TRBV4-3	TGCGCCAGCAGCCAAGAACGGGACCTTAATCAGCCCCAGCATTTT	CASSQERDLNQPQHF
few	TRBD2	16	TRBJ2-1	TRBV25-1	TGTGCCAGCAGGCGAGCGGGAGCAGGAACGGACAATGAGCAGTTCTTC	CASRRAGAGTDNEQFF
.	.	15	TRBJ2-3	TRBV29-1	TGCAGCGTTGTAGGGCAGGGGGGTTACACAGATACGCAGTATTTT	CSVVGQGGYTDTQYF
.	.	16	TRBJ2-3	TRBV7-2	TGTGCCAGCAGCTTATCGGGCAGTTCTAGCATAGATACGCAGTATTTT	CASSLSGSSSIDTQYF
many	TRBD2	13	TRBJ2-5	TRBV12-3/TRBV12-4	TGTGCCAGCTTGGGACTAGCGGTAGAGACCCAGTACTTC	CASLGLAVETQYF
many	TRBD2	14	TRBJ2-1	TRBV9	TGTGCCAGCAGCGTGGGAGCGGGAGCATATGAGCAGTTCTTC	CASSVGAGAYEQFF
few	.	16	TRBJ2-7	TRBV20-1	TGCAGTGCTAGAGATAGGGTGAGAGGGAGCATCAATGAGCAGTACTTC	CSARDRVRGSINEQYF
.	.	16	TRBJ2-1	TRBV7-6	TGTGCCAGCAGCCTACGAGTTGCGGGCGGGGACAATGAGCAGTTCTTC	CASSLRVAGGDNEQFF
.	TRBD2	16	TRBJ2-3	TRBV20-1	TGCAGTGCTCTTACGGGACTAGCGGGAGATATGGATACGCAGTATTTT	CSALTGLAGDMDTQYF